This passage covers 28 T cell receptor beta chains from one sample sequenced in a study of T cells in Graves' hyperthyroidism and ophthalmopathy. TCR beta CDR3 sequences were amplified from RNA transcripts. HTBI primers drove first-round RT-PCR of the TCR CDR3. Each CDR3 protein gets one entry after TCRdb re-called the multiplex PCR reads with MiXCR. The table shows approximately 520,000 distinct CDR3 sequences, with 20% occurring only once. The specimen was blood. Receptor source: a man aged 18 to 30 with Graves' hyperthyroidism.

The sample holds a few counts of this clonotype. The chain is built from TRBV5-1 and TRBJ1-1, with D unresolved. Germline V gene sequence: CDR1 SGHRS, CDR2 YFSETQ. This CDR3 region has 18 residues. Between the trimmed V and J ends, which lost 0 bases and 1 base, there was a span of 19 bases. The CDR3 is CASSLDWRAEHPNTEAFF. CDR3 sequence (DNA): TGCGCCAGCAGCTTGGATTGGAGGGCTGAACACCCGAACACTGAAGCTTTCTTT.

The gene calls are TRBV5-1 and TRBJ1-1, with 8 bases identical to TRBD1. Germline V gene data show CDR1 as SGHRS and CDR2 as YFSETQ. This CDR3 spans 17 amino acids. V gave up 4 bases and J gave up 1 base; unmatched junction bases: 12. The CDR3, as DNA: TGCGCCAGCAGCCCCAACACCGGACAGGGCAGGAACACTGAAGCTTTCTTT. It codes for CASSPNTGQGRNTEAFF. The whole variable domain, filled in from reference TRBV5-1 and TRBJ1-1, reads KAGVTQTPRYLIKTRGQQVTLSCSPISGHRSVSWYQQTPGQGLQFLFEYFSETQRNKGNFPGRFSGRQFSNSRSEMNVSTLELGDSALYLCASSPNTGQGRNTEAFFGQGTRLTVV.

This clonotype has ten or more counts. The J gene is TRBJ2-2, the V gene TRBV6-5, with a weak D call TRBD1 (6 bases). V lost 7 bases and J lost 1, with 16 bases in between. Looked up from germline, CDR1 is MNHEY and CDR2 is SVGAGI. CDR3 size: 16 residues. The CDR3 loop reads CASTVTQGWNTGELFF. In DNA form, the CDR3 reads TGTGCCAGCACTGTTACTCAGGGGTGGAACACCGGGGAGCTGTTTTTT.

This clonotype was seen repeatedly, ten times or more. A read error may account for a junction end that differs from germline. The V gene is TRBV28, the J gene TRBJ2-2; maybe TRBD2 (6 bases). Looked up from germline, CDR1 is MDHEN and CDR2 is SYDVKM. There are 13 residues in the CDR3. CDR3 protein: CASHRGNSGELFF. Written as DNA, the CDR3 is TGTGCCAGCCACCGGGGGAACTCCGGGGAGCTGTTTTTT.

This clonotype was counted only a few times. Lacking the conserved final phenylalanine or tryptophan, this CDR3 likely reflects a read error. The CDR3 sequence is CASIYLRGYTEAFV. DNA of the CDR3: TGTGCCAGCATTTACCTAAGGGGGTACACTGAAGCTTTCGTT. The rearrangement joins TRBV6-5 to TRBJ1-1; D possibly corresponds to TRBD1 (6 bases). The CDR3 runs to 14 residues. Germline V gene sequence: CDR1 MNHEY, CDR2 SVGAGI.

The table lists this clonotype with many counts. V and J are TRBV6-1 and TRBJ1-1, with D tentatively TRBD1 (5 bases). Trimming removed 4 bases at V and 3 bases at J, with 12 bases between. Germline-derived CDR1 and CDR2 are MNHNS and SASEGT. The length of the CDR3 is 14 residues. CDR3 nucleotides: TGTGCCAGCAGTGCGGGACGGACTTACACTGAAGCTTTCTTT. Its protein is CASSAGRTYTEAFF.

This clonotype was observed at least ten times. This chain connects TRBV30 to TRBJ1-2; 7 bases are shared with TRBD1. The germline CDR1 and CDR2 sequences are GTSNPN and SVGIG (reference sequence). This CDR3 has 13 amino acids. With V trimmed by 4 bases and J by 8 bases, 10 bases remained unmatched. Written as DNA, the CDR3 is TGTGCCTGGAATTCGGACAGGTCGAACGGCTACACCTTC. Translated, it gives CAWNSDRSNGYTF.

This clonotype appeared many times. This chain links TRBV7-8 with TRBJ2-5, with 8 positions matching TRBD1. Unmatched junction bases numbered 10, after V lost 6 bases and J lost 7 bases. This CDR3 is built from 14 residues. From germline, CDR1 is SGHVS and CDR2 FQNEAQ. CDR3 in amino acids: CASSQGAAYRTQYF. For the CDR3, the DNA is TGTGCCAGCAGTCAGGGGGCTGCGTACAGGACCCAGTACTTC.

This chain connects TRBV30 to TRBJ2-7; 7 bases fit TRBD1. This CDR3 has 13 amino acids. The V and J ends lost 1 base and 5 bases, in that order; junction bases with no gene match: 5. CDR1 is GTSNPN, CDR2 SVGIG, per germline (reference sequence). CDR3 region: CAWSGDRDDEQYF. CDR3 DNA sequence: TGTGCCTGGAGTGGAGACAGGGACGACGAGCAGTACTTC.

This clonotype has a count of ten or more. The V call is TRBV5-1, the J call TRBJ1-5, with a weak D call TRBD1 (6 bases). CDR3 size: 15 residues. Germline V lookup: CDR1 SGHRS, CDR2 YFSETQ. Trimming stripped 0 bases from V and 1 base from J, with 8 bases between. In DNA form, the CDR3 reads TGCGCCAGCAGCTTGGCGGGACACAGCAATCAGCCCCAGCATTTT. It encodes CASSLAGHSNQPQHF.

This clonotype was counted only a few times. V is TRBV30 and J is TRBJ2-2; no definite D call. The germline CDR1 and CDR2 sequences are GTSNPN and SVGIG (reference sequence). The CDR3 loop spans 11 amino acids. V was trimmed by 3 bases and J by 5 bases, leaving 4 bases between them. CDR3 nucleotides: TGTGCCTGGAGGGGAACCGGGGAGCTGTTTTTT. Translating it yields CAWRGTGELFF.

The chain uses TRBV12-3 or TRBV12-4 and TRBJ1-5, with TRBD1 matching 7 bases. Losses at the gene ends were 7 bases for V and 6 bases for J; bases not matched to a gene: 9. The CDR3 totals 14 residues. The CDR3 bases are TGTGCCAGCACCGACAGGGCCGGAGGTCAGCCCCAGCATTTT. Its translation: CASTDRAGGQPQHF.

This clonotype has ten or more counts. This chain links TRBV5-6 with TRBJ1-2; a possible D gene is TRBD1 (6 bases). Germline loops: CDR1 SGHDT, CDR2 YYEEEE. V lost 4 bases and J lost 1, with 17 bases in between. This CDR3 region has 16 residues. DNA for the CDR3: TGTGCCAGCAGCCTGGGGGCGGCCGGGGGTAACTATGGCTACACCTTC. This translates into CASSLGAAGGNYGYTF.

About this clonotype: This may be a read error: a much more frequent sequence differs by one nucleotide. The V call is TRBV4-2, the J call TRBJ1-3; D possibly corresponds to TRBD1 (6 bases). CDR1 is LGHNA and CDR2 is YNFKEQ in the germline V gene. The V end lost 4 bases, the J end lost 5 bases, and 15 bases lay between the germline ends. The CDR3 sequence is 15 residues long. The CDR3 is CASSPTLDSRNTIYF. In nucleotides, the CDR3 is TGTGCCAGCAGCCCCACATTGGACAGCCGAAACACCATATATTTT.

In its sample, this clonotype was seen many times. V and J are TRBV12-3 or TRBV12-4 and TRBJ1-2; tentative D call: TRBD1 (5 bases). The CDR3 is made up of 12 amino acids. The CDR3 DNA follows: TGTGCAATACAGGCACTTAACTATGGCTACACCTTC. It specifies CAIQALNYGYTF.

The V call is TRBV30, the J call TRBJ1-2; no clear D gene. Germline V lookup: CDR1 GTSNPN, CDR2 SVGIG (reference sequence). The CDR3 has 10 residues. The ends were cut back, 5 bases at V and 10 bases at J, with 11 bases in the middle. CDR3 loop: CAWGGTIYTF. The CDR3 region has the DNA TGTGCCTGGGGAGGCACGATCTACACCTTC.

This clonotype was observed many times. The chain employs TRBV28 and TRBJ1-2; 12 positions match TRBD1. Trimming took 7 bases from V and 8 from J; bases not matched to a gene: 17. This CDR3 region has 17 residues. Germline lookup yields CDR1 MDHEN and CDR2 SYDVKM. The CDR3 DNA reads TGTGCCAGCAACTTTGCCGGGACAGGGGGCCCACAGAACGGCTACACCTTC. It specifies CASNFAGTGGPQNGYTF.

This clonotype was observed many times. The J gene is TRBJ2-7, the V gene TRBV14, with D unclear. Looked up from germline, CDR1 is SGHDN and CDR2 is FVKESK. The CDR3 runs 15 residues. Trimming stripped 5 bases from V and 3 bases from J, with 17 bases between. The CDR3 bases are TGTGCCAGCAGCATCAGGACGGGTGGAGTCTACGAGCAGTACTTC. Residues: CASSIRTGGVYEQYF.

V and J are TRBV19 and TRBJ1-2, with unresolved D. With 3 bases removed from V and 5 bases from J, the gap between germline ends came to 16 bases. Germline assignment: CDR1 LNHDA and CDR2 SQIVND (reference sequence). The CDR3 has 15 residues. CDR3 region: CASSISLTPRYGYTF. CDR3 bases: TGTGCCAGTAGTATTAGTTTGACGCCGCGGTATGGCTACACCTTC.

This clonotype was recorded at least ten times. The CDR3 protein is CASSQWTGNEQYF. The CDR3 DNA reads as TGTGCCAGCAGCCAATGGACAGGGAACGAGCAGTACTTC. V is TRBV7-9 and J is TRBJ2-7, with 8 bases identical to TRBD1. In germline, CDR1 is SEHNR, CDR2 FQNEAQ (reference sequence). The CDR3 is made up of 13 amino acids. The V and J ends lost 5 bases and 5 bases, in that order; junction bases with no gene match: 5. Based on the CDR3 plus reference TRBV7-9 and TRBJ2-7, the full variable domain is DTGVSQNPRHKITKRGQNVTFRCDPISEHNRLYWYRQTLGQGPEFLTYFQNEAQLEKSRLLSDRFSAERPKGSFSTLEIQRTEQGDSAMYLCASSQWTGNEQYFGPGTRLTVT.

This clonotype occurred many times. The chain joins TRBV12-3 or TRBV12-4 to TRBJ1-2; D gene ambiguous. V was clipped by 5 bases and J by 8 bases, with 18 bases between them. This CDR3 contains 14 residues. The CDR3 nucleotides read TGTGCCAGCAGTCGCACAACGGGTGTCGGAGGCTACACCTTC. The encoded protein is CASSRTTGVGGYTF.

This clonotype was found many times. V and J are TRBV20-1 and TRBJ1-3; no firm D call. V was pared by 5 bases and J by 4 bases, with 12 bases between. The CDR3 runs 13 residues. Germline lookup yields CDR1 DFQATT and CDR2 SNEGSKA (reference sequence). CDR3 nucleotides: TGCAGTGCTGACCGGGCGGGAGGAAACACCATATATTTT. Amino acids: CSADRAGGNTIYF.

This clonotype was observed many times. The gene calls are TRBV12-3 or TRBV12-4 and TRBJ2-7; 7 bases match TRBD1. The CDR3 loop spans 13 amino acids. Losses at the gene ends were 6 bases for V and 0 bases for J; bases not matched to a gene: 2. The CDR3 protein is CASRGGVSYEQYF. Written as DNA, the CDR3 is TGTGCCAGCAGAGGGGGCGTCTCCTACGAGCAGTACTTC.

This clonotype was observed at least ten times. The rearrangement uses TRBV27 and TRBJ1-5, with D unresolved. The CDR3 consists of 14 residues. Germline loops: CDR1 MNHEY, CDR2 SMNVEV (reference sequence). Trimming shortened V by 6 bases and J by 7 bases, and 16 bases separated the two germline ends. CDR3 region: CASRPRRGIQPQHF. DNA of the CDR3: TGTGCCAGCAGGCCCAGGCGGGGTATACAGCCCCAGCATTTT.

This clonotype has at least ten counts. The chain links TRBV12-3 or TRBV12-4 to TRBJ1-2; TRBD1 aligns across 8 bases. This CDR3 is built from 12 residues. Trimming removed 5 bases from V and 9 bases from J; junction bases left unmatched: 5. Here the CDR3 reads CASSRDRYRYTF. Written as DNA, the CDR3 is TGTGCCAGCAGTAGGGACAGGTATCGCTACACCTTC.

This clonotype occurred a few times. The V call is TRBV5-6, the J call TRBJ1-1; 9 nucleotides align to TRBD1. The CDR3 runs to 15 residues. CDR1 is SGHDT and CDR2 is YYEEEE in the germline V gene. Trimming took 2 bases from V and 0 from J; bases not matched to a gene: 2. The CDR3 reads CASSFGTGMNTEAFF. In nucleotides, the CDR3 is TGTGCCAGCAGCTTCGGGACAGGGATGAACACTGAAGCTTTCTTT.

This chain connects TRBV12-3 or TRBV12-4 to TRBJ1-2; unclear D gene. Trimming removed 5 bases at V and 4 bases at J, with 11 bases between. The CDR3 loop spans 13 amino acids. The CDR3 nucleotides read TGTGCCAGCAGTCTGCGGGCCCGCTATGGCTACACCTTC. It yields the protein CASSLRARYGYTF.

The table lists this clonotype with many counts. The V gene is TRBV15, the J gene TRBJ2-4, with D tentatively TRBD1 or TRBD2 (5 bases each). The CDR3 spans 20 residues. Germline CDR1 LNHNV, CDR2 YYDKDF (reference sequence). V lost 8 bases, J lost 0 bases, and 29 bases lay in between. CDR3 coding DNA: TGTGCCACCTCAACCCGGGGCAGTTCAAGGGGTATAGTAGCCAAAAACATTCAGTACTTC. This gives the protein CATSTRGSSRGIVAKNIQYF.